One TCR beta chain is described in this entry. Its specificity is unknown. MiXCR, applied by TCRdb to the 5' RACE reads, yields one record per CDR3 protein. In the table there are around 310,000 distinct CDR3 sequences, 15% to 20% of which are singletons. Germline CDR1 reads SGHRS; CDR2 reads YFSETQ. The V gene end was trimmed by 2 bases and the J gene end by 5 bases; junction bases not matched to a gene: 4. This CDR3 is 14 amino acids long. These data are taken from a study of T-cell memory formation after mild COVID-19. Looking at the study overall: TCR clusters were mostly donor specific.

Regarding the study as a whole: The SARS-CoV-2 specificity of second-wave clones reaching peak at day 37 remained unverified.

The J gene is TRBJ1-1, the V gene TRBV5-1; 9 bases agree with TRBD1. The receptor's source is a man in his late teens or twenties who had mild COVID-19 (a few samples of this study predate the infection). Cell type and time point are not known. Sample: PBMCs or a T cell subset sorted from them (not recorded which). CDR3 nucleotide sequence: TGCGCCAGCAGCTTACAGGGGGCATTGACTGAAGCTTTCTTT. Translation: CASSLQGALTEAFF.